This T cell receptor (beta chain) was identified in a study of shared clonotypes between healthy human individuals (dated by TCRdb to 2018 to 2021). Regarding the research as a whole: Three men and two women, aged 18 to 49 years, made up the cohort. Different laboratories and diverse techniques were used to prepare libraries and sequence TCR repertoires, to increase sequencing depth and limit assay-specific biases. To estimate repertoire size and how much clonotype sharing occurs between individuals, the study deeply sequenced the blood TCR repertoires of roughly 5 healthy adults. Leukapheresis yielded between about 0.9 and 9 billion PBMCs per donor. For each donor, CD4 naive and CD4 memory were each given three plates, CD8 naive was given two plates, and CD8 memory was given one plate. Points the paper makes about the study in general: Pairwise subsampling indicated that sequencing depth was expected to affect the degree of clonotype sharing among donors. The genetic and exposure-history diversity represented was limited by the small number of donors. Compared with non-shared clonotypes, the clonotypes found in all four sorted-subset donors had higher generation probabilities. Sampling was limited to blood, and TCR repertoires in tissue likely differ from TCR repertoires in blood. Naive subsets generally had larger estimated clonotype richness than memory subsets did. Incomplete sequencing was indicated by rarefaction of sorted-subset datasets, despite the large sequencing depth. Sharing across a few donors was observed for around 5% of naive CD4, less than 4% of naive CD8, around 2.5% of memory CD4, and over 0.3% of memory CD8 clonotypes.

As to this clone: Its recognized antigen is unknown. No much larger clonotype is one base removed from it; base qualities were not supplied.

The CDR3, cysteine through phenylalanine, is 16 amino acids long. The read is trimmed to its CDR3 DNA, 48 bases read in frame from base 1. Taken from the germline V gene (reference sequence), the CDR1 and CDR2 loops are MNHEY and SMNVEV. Using the deep immunoSEQ assay, TCR CDR3 regions were amplified from genomic DNA by multiplex PCR. Genomic DNA extracted from each cell subset was distributed evenly over all wells of several immunoSEQ 96-well plates, and each plate served as one replicate. For sorted subsets, each replicate PCR was loaded with approximately 0.2 ug genomic DNA, equivalent to about 30,000 T cell genomes. Purified libraries were quantified with a Qubit 3.0 fluorometer, sized on a Bioanalyzer 2100, and re-quantified with the KAPA Library Quantification kit. A separate single-read 150-cycle Illumina NextSeq 550 flow cell was used to sequence each immunoSEQ 96-well plate. As for the authors' bioinformatics: Because the immunoSEQ output held only junctional sequences and lacked quality scores, the filtering could not match the filtering applied to full-length reads. Sequences were annotated with PyIR, a Python wrapper for IgBLAST v1.9, and V/J genes and CDR3 were assigned using IMGT germline references. Reads were removed for weak V/J assignments (E-value above 1e-6), missing CDR3, stop codons, out-of-frame junctions, or ambiguous translated residues. V3J clonotypes were defined by identical inferred V gene, J gene, and CDR3 amino acid sequence. Percentage overlap between repertoires was calculated by dividing the number of shared unique clonotypes by the size of the smaller repertoire. Three approaches were used to assess repertoire richness: RTK rarefaction, the Chao1 estimator, and Recon v2.1 estimates of unobserved clonotypes. For all TCRbeta clonotypes obtained by the gDNA method from four donors, generation probabilities were computed with OLGA. TCRdb stores this immuneACCESS table with in-frame sequences only. Part of the clones is absent; in the studies checked, under half of the shortfall reflects unresolved V genes, and no reason is known for the rest. V and J calls plus clone size are reproduced from that table; the DNA served to infer D and trimming. For this sample there are about 2.1 million clones; approximately 92% appear just once. The top ten clonotypes cover under 2% of the sample.

For the CD8 naive samples, CD45RO-negative cells were positively selected for CCR7, yielding a CD45RA+CCR7+ population from which TemRA cells were excluded. Healthy HIV-negative adults with no recently reported acute infections or vaccinations were included as donors. All donors were Caucasian adults living in Nashville, Tennessee, USA. Blood was obtained by leukapheresis, after which PBMCs were separated by Ficoll-Histopaque density gradient centrifugation and cryopreserved in liquid nitrogen vapor phase. Analytical flow cytometry was used to check the purity and quantity of every magnetically sorted T cell population. Each sorted fraction had its genomic DNA isolated and then quantified by UV absorbance on a Nanodrop 2000c.

The sample was naive CD8+ T cells from PBMCs. Reading the label with the study, this specimen's cell subset or site is: CD45RA+CCR7+. The receptor was isolated from a man in his late teens or twenties in good health. Some clones in this sample may be carry-over from other donors' samples. The chain couples TRBV27 to TRBJ2-5, with TRBD1 tentatively as D gene (5 bases match). The end of the DNA aligns better with TRBJ2-7, so the J call may be wrong. The CDR3 region has the sequence CASSPSWGVLPYEQYF. The nucleotide sequence is TGTGCCAGCAGTCCTTCGTGGGGCGTATTGCCCTACGAGCAGTACTTC.